This T cell receptor (beta chain) was captured by sequencing in a study of CD8+CD57+ T cells in acquired aplastic anemia. This clonotype was counted many times. One junction end disagrees with the germline gene, perhaps due to a read error. Both TCR beta VDJ combination and CDR3 sequence profiling were carried out. Genomic DNA was the template for this profiling. TCRdb reanalysed the reads using MiXCR and keeps one entry per CDR3 protein. This sample yields 450,000 to 550,000 distinct CDR3 sequences, of which approximately 33% are seen a single time; 0.7% to 1% belongs to the top ten. It was patients with CD8+CD57+ cell expansion by flow cytometry who were chosen for sequencing. The CDR3 length is 14 residues. Germline CDR1 and CDR2: SSHAT and FNYEAQ (reference sequence).

The rearrangement joins TRBV7-7 to TRBJ2-3; D is unclear. This TCR was sampled from a human donor with aplastic anemia. The specimen sequenced was sorted CD4+, CD8+, or CD8+CD57+ T cells (not recorded which) from PBMCs. CDR3 bases: TGTGCTAGCAGCTTGAGTACCACAGCAGATACGCAGTATTTT. Protein sequence: CASSLSTTADTQYF.